This T cell receptor beta chain derives from a study of T-cell reconstitution after alpha-beta-depleted transplantation in children. Whole-study findings and limits: T cells produced anew were the main source of T-cell counts and diversity one year after transplant.

Worth noting for this clonotype: Its antigen is undetermined.

V lost 3 bases to trimming and J lost 5 bases, with 8 bases between them. CDR3 size: 12 residues. Germline V CDR1 and CDR2: SGHVS, FQNEAQ. Preparation of the TCRbeta library was carried out with unique molecular identifiers. TCRdb fed the PCR reads into MiXCR, producing one record per CDR3 protein. The table records around 240,000 distinct CDR3 sequences, 7.5% to 9.5% of them present only once. The sample consisted of PBMCs, mostly from graft donor cells, taken 180 days after TCRalphabeta/CD19-depleted stem cell transplant. The V and J genes are TRBV7-8 and TRBJ2-7, with D unresolved. This sequence was found in a male patient aged 10 to 17 who had a stem cell transplant for acute lymphoblastic leukemia, so the T cells may come from the graft donor. The CDR3 nucleotides are TGTGCCAGCAGCTTTGGAGCCAACGAGCAGTACTTC. It encodes CASSFGANEQYF.